This entry lists 7 T cell receptor beta chains sequenced from one sample in a study of human T cells and chemical hapten exposure. One entry per CDR3 protein, called by TCRdb with MiXCR from the RACE reads. Of 90,000 to 110,000 distinct CDR3 sequences listed, roughly a third are singletons. The time point here: patch test 3, about 24 weeks after DPC sensitization. Treatment described: therapeutic diphenylcyclopropenone sensitization with weekly scalp DPC. The sequenced sample was whole blood, obtained in connection with sensitization to the hapten diphenylcyclopropenone (DPC). All receptors come from a man aged 40-49 years with alopecia areata. Some clones in this sample may be carry-over from other donors' samples.

The rearrangement uses TRBV5-1 and TRBJ2-6; 10 bases line up with TRBD2. This CDR3 region has 18 residues. The germline CDR1 and CDR2 sequences are SGHRS and YFSETQ. With V trimmed by 4 bases and J by 0 bases, 7 bases remained unmatched. CDR3 DNA sequence: TGCGCCAGCAGCCACAGGACTAGCGGAAGCTCTGGGGCCAACGTCCTGACTTTC. Protein sequence: CASSHRTSGSSGANVLTF.

This clonotype occurred a few times. The chain employs TRBV5-1 and TRBJ1-6; TRBD1 agrees at 12 bases. The germline CDR1 and CDR2 sequences are SGHRS and YFSETQ. This CDR3 is built from 17 residues. The V gene end was trimmed by 4 bases and the J gene end by 6 bases; junction bases not matched to a gene: 8. The CDR3 is CASSIAGQGAGNSPLHF. CDR3 DNA: TGCGCCAGCAGCATCGCGGGACAGGGGGCTGGTAATTCACCCCTCCACTTT.

As regards this clonotype: A read error may produce the germline difference seen at one junction end. The chain couples TRBV4-3 to TRBJ2-5; no reliable D call. CDR3 size: 15 residues. Germline lookup yields CDR1 LGHNA and CDR2 YSLEER. The CDR3 coding sequence is TGTGCCAGCAGCCAAGACATTAGATCAAGAGGGACCCAGTACTTC. It is translated as CASSQDIRSRGTQYF.

This rearrangement joins TRBV28 to TRBJ2-5; 7 bases are shared with TRBD1. Unmatched junction bases numbered 11, after V lost 2 bases and J lost 8 bases. CDR3 length: 15 residues. Germline CDR1 MDHEN, CDR2 SYDVKM. CDR3 residues: CASSLSGTAERTQYF. CDR3 nucleotides: TGTGCCAGCAGTTTAAGTGGGACAGCCGAACGAACCCAGTACTTC.

The rearrangement uses TRBV7-6 and TRBJ1-6, with D possibly matching TRBD1 (5 bases). V lost 2 bases to trimming and J lost 3 bases, with 17 bases between them. The CDR3 sequence is 18 residues long. Germline V CDR1 and CDR2: SGHVS, FNYEAQ. CDR3 region: CASSLWGSRDHYNSPLHF. The CDR3 region has the DNA TGTGCCAGCAGCTTATGGGGCAGCAGGGACCACTATAATTCACCCCTCCACTTT.

This chain links TRBV29-1 with TRBJ2-7; 7 bases line up with TRBD1. This CDR3 is 14 amino acids long. The junction had 6 bases not matched to a gene; V was cut back by 4 bases and J by 0 bases. CDR1 is SQVTM, CDR2 ANQGSEA, per germline. CDR3 amino acids: CSVGQGISSYEQYF. In nucleotides, the CDR3 is TGCAGCGTTGGACAGGGAATCAGCTCCTACGAGCAGTACTTC.

This clonotype came up a few times. This chain links TRBV29-1 with TRBJ1-1; 10 bases are shared with TRBD1. Trimming took 7 bases from V and 0 from J; bases not matched to a gene: 8. The CDR3 contains 15 residues. From germline, CDR1 is SQVTM and CDR2 ANQGSEA. In DNA, the CDR3 is TGCAGCGGCCGGGACAGGGGAATCCTGAACACTGAAGCTTTCTTT. Translation gives CSGRDRGILNTEAFF.